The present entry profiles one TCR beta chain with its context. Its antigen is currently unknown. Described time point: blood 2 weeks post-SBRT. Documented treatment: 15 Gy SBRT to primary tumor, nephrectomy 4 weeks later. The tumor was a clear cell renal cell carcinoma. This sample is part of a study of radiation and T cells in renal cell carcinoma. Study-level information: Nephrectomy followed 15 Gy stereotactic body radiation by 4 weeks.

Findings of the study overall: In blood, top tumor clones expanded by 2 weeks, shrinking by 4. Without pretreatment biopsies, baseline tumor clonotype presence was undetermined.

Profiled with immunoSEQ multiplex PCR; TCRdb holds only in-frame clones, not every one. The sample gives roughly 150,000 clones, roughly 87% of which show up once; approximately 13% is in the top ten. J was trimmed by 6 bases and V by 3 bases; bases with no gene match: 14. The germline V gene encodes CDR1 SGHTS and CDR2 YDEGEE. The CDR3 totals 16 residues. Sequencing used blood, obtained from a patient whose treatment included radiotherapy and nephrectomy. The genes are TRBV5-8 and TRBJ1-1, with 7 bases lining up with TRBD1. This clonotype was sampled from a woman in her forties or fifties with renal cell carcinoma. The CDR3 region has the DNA TGTGCCAGCAGCTCCTGGACAGGAGTAGTTCGATCTGAAGCTTTCTTT. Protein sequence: CASSSWTGVVRSEAFF. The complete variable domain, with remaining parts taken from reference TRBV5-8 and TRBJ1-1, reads EAGVTQSPTHLIKTRGQQATLRCSPISGHTSVYWYQQALGLGLQFLLWYDEGEERNRGNFPPRFSGRQFPNYSSELNVNALELEDSALYLCASSSWTGVVRSEAFFGQGTRLTVV.